This T cell receptor (beta chain) was identified in a study of blood T cell repertoires in COVID-19. Study-wide context: The United States, Italy and Spain were the sources of the acute and convalescent COVID-19 samples.

Under the authors' procedure: Estimates of nucleated cell counts were drawn from the amplification of reference gene primers. Data came from immunoSEQ multiplex PCR; TCRdb stores just in-frame clones and leaves some out. V and J calls and clone size are given by that table; D and trimming were obtained from the DNA. Of around 140,000 clones in the sample, 80% are singletons; the top ten hold around 3.7%. This clone was counted once. V shed 3 bases and J shed 1 base, with 14 bases lying between them. Looked up from germline, CDR1 is SGHDT and CDR2 is YYEEEE. The CDR3 extends over 15 amino acids. Specimen: peripheral blood. This TCR came from a man aged 65 to 79 who had recovered from COVID-19. The rearrangement links TRBV5-6 to TRBJ2-7; D possibly corresponds to TRBD1 (6 bases). CDR3 sequence reads: CASSSRGGQSYEQYF. For the CDR3, the DNA is TGTGCCAGCAGCTCGAGAGGCGGACAGTCCTACGAGCAGTACTTC.